This T cell receptor beta chain originates from a study of blood T cell repertoires in COVID-19. Background on the study: The samples span acute and convalescent COVID-19 from the United States, Italy and Spain.

This CDR3 comprises 16 residues. Germline V lookup: CDR1 SGDLS, CDR2 YYNGEE. Original handling: For nucleated cells, counts were estimated from reference gene primer amplification. Data came from immunoSEQ multiplex PCR; TCRdb stores just in-frame clones and leaves some out. That table supplies the V and J calls and clone size; D and trimming were determined from the DNA. The sample shows around 200,000 clones, 78% of them seen only once. With respect to this clone: The germline gene is not matched at one end of the junction; a read error may be the cause.

The specimen was peripheral blood. The receptor comes from an elderly woman with active or convalescent COVID-19. J is TRBJ2-1 and V is TRBV9; 8 nucleotides line up with TRBD1. The CDR3 DNA follows: TGTGCCAGCAACGTAGTACCAGGGGGCGAATACAATGAGCAGTTCTTC. Its protein product is CASNVVPGGEYNEQFF.